This T cell receptor (beta chain) was identified in a study of siplizumab effects on memory and regulatory T cells. Overall study findings and caveats: Controls showed an average of around 26% Treg-derived mappable alloreactive CD4+ clones, while siplizumab showed around 69%. Under siplizumab, alloreactive sequences traced to unstimulated CD4+ memory cells were significantly reduced. Neither a naive nor a memory phenotype was assignable to roughly 75-97% of proliferating CD4+ or CD8+ clones.

V lost 5 bases to trimming and J lost 4 bases, with 12 bases between them. This CDR3 contains 13 residues. Germline CDR1 SGHTA, CDR2 FQGTGA. Notes on this clone: The antigen remains unidentified.

Profiled with immunoSEQ multiplex PCR; TCRdb holds only in-frame clones, not every one. The sample lists about 97,000 clones, around nine tenths occurring once. The chain uses TRBV7-3 and TRBJ2-7, with a weak D call TRBD2 (6 bases). Sequenced: CD4+ T cells sorted from blood. The receptor was derived from a human donor in good health. CDR3 sequence: CASSRDSMYEQYF. CDR3 nucleotide sequence: TGTGCCAGCAGCCGGGACTCGATGTACGAGCAGTACTTC.